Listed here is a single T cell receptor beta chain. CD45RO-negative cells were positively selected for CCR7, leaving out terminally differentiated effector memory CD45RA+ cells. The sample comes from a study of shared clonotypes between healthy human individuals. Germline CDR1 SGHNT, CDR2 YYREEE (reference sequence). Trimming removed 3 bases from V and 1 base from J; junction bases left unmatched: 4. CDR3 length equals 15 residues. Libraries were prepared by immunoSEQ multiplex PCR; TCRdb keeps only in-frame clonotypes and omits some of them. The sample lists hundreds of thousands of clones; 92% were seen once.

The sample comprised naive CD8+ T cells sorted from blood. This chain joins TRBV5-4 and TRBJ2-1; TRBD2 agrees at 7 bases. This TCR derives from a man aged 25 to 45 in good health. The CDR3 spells CASSSGLGSYNEQFF. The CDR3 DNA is TGTGCCAGCAGCTCCGGACTAGGGTCCTACAATGAGCAGTTCTTC.